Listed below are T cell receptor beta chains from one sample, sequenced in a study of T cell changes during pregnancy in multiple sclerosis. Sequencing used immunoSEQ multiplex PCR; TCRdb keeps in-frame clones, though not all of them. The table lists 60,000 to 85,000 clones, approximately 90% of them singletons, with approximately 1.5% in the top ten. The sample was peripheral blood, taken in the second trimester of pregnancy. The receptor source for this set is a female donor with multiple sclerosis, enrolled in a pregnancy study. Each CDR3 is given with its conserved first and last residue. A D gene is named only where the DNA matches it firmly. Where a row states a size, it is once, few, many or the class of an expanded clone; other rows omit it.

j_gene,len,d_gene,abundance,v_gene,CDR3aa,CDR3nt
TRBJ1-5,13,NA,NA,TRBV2,CASSAGLHQPQHF,TGTGCCAGCAGTGCAGGGTTGCATCAGCCCCAGCATTTT
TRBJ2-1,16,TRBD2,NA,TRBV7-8,CASSLSYRLAGNEQFF,TGTGCCAGCAGCTTAAGTTATAGACTAGCGGGAAATGAGCAGTTCTTC
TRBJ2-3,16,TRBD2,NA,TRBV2,CASGRLAGAGTDTQYF,TGTGCCAGCGGGCGGCTAGCGGGAGCAGGGACAGATACGCAGTATTTT
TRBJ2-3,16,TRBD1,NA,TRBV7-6,CASSLGGGGSTDTQYF,TGTGCCAGCAGCTTAGGAGGGGGCGGAAGCACAGATACGCAGTATTTT
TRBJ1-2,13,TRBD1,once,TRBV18,CASSPGDRGGYTF,TGTGCCAGCTCACCGGGGGACAGGGGGGGCTACACCTTC
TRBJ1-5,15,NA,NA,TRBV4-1,CASSQVAPPHQPQHF,TGCGCCAGCAGCCAAGTGGCCCCGCCCCATCAGCCCCAGCATTTT
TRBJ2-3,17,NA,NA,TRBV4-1,CASSQDKGVKGTDTQYF,TGCGCCAGCAGCCAAGATAAAGGGGTAAAAGGCACAGATACGCAGTATTTT
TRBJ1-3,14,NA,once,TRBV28,CASSAVRSGNTIYF,TGTGCCAGCAGCGCCGTGCGCTCTGGAAACACCATATATTTT
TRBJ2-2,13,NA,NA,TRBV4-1,CASSQAGTGELFF,TGCGCCAGCAGCCAAGCCGGGACCGGGGAGCTGTTTTTT
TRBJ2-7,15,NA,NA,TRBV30,CAWIPSTERSYEQYF,TGTGCCTGGATACCGTCGACTGAGAGATCCTACGAGCAGTACTTC
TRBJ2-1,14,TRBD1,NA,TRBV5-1,CASSTGQAYNEQFF,TGCGCCAGCAGCACCGGACAGGCCTACAATGAGCAGTTCTTC
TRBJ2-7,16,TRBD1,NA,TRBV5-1,CASSTGTGPITYEQYF,TGCGCCAGCAGCACGGGGACAGGGCCGATAACCTACGAGCAGTACTTC
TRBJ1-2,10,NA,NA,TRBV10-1,CASLIYGYTF,TGCGCCAGCCTAATCTATGGCTACACCTTC
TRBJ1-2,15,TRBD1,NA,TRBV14,CASSQVPGGFYGYTF,TGTGCCAGCAGCCAAGTGCCAGGGGGATTCTATGGCTACACCTTC
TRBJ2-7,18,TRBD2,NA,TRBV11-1,CASSPRWASGSASYEQYF,TGTGCCAGCAGCCCTCGATGGGCTAGCGGGAGTGCCTCCTACGAGCAGTACTTC
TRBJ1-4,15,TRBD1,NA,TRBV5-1,CASSSGTGGGEKLFF,TGCGCCAGCAGCTCGGGGACAGGCGGAGGCGAAAAACTGTTTTTT
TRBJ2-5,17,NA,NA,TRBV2,CASTPNPILLNQETQYF,TGTGCCAGCACCCCAAATCCCATTCTACTGAACCAAGAGACCCAGTACTTC
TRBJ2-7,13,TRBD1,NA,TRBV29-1,CSVDGTGDYEQYF,TGCAGCGTCGATGGGACAGGTGACTACGAGCAGTACTTC
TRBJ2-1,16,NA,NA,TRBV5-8,CASSLSHSSSYNEQFF,TGTGCCAGCAGCTTGTCCCACAGCAGCTCCTACAATGAGCAGTTCTTC
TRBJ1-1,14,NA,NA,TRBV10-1,CASTLDQWNTEAFF,TGCGCCAGCACTCTTGATCAGTGGAACACTGAAGCTTTCTTT
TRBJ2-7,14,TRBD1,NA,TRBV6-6,CASSQDRSYYEQYF,TGTGCCAGCAGCCAGGACAGGAGCTACTACGAGCAGTACTTC
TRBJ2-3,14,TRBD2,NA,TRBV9,CASSGSGVTDTQYF,TGTGCCAGCAGCGGGAGCGGGGTCACAGATACGCAGTATTTT
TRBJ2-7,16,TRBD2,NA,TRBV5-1,CASSLIPGGALNEQYF,TGCGCCAGCAGCCTAATACCGGGAGGGGCGCTGAACGAGCAGTACTTC
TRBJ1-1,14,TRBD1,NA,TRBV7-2,CASSPGTVNTEAFF,TGTGCCAGCAGCCCTGGGACAGTGAACACTGAAGCTTTCTTT
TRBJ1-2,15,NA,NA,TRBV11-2,CASSLGQGGLYGYTF,TGTGCCAGCAGCTTAGGGCAGGGAGGTCTCTATGGCTACACCTTC
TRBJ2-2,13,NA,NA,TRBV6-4,CASSDWPAGELFF,TGTGCCAGCAGTGACTGGCCAGCCGGGGAGCTGTTTTTT
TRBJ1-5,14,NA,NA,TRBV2,CASKGDGSNQPQHF,TGTGCCAGCAAAGGGGATGGTAGCAATCAGCCCCAGCATTTT
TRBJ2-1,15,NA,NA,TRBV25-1,CASSEGRAPYNEQFF,TGTGCCAGCAGTGAGGGCAGGGCTCCTTACAATGAGCAGTTCTTC
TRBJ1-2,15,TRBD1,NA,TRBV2,CASSELAGGLTGYTF,TGTGCCAGCAGTGAACTGGCAGGGGGATTAACCGGCTACACCTTC
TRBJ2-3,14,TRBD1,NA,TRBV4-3,CASSPGQGPDTQYF,TGCGCCAGCAGCCCGGGACAGGGACCAGATACGCAGTATTTT
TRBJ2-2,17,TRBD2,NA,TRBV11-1,CASSTRGSGRFNGELFF,TGTGCCAGCAGCACCCGGGGGAGCGGGAGATTTAACGGGGAGCTGTTTTTT
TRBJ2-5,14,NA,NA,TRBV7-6,CASSSLDSPRTQYF,TGTGCCAGCAGCTCCTTAGACAGCCCCAGGACCCAGTACTTC
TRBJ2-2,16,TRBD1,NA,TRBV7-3,CASSPQGTGVTGELFF,TGTGCCAGCAGCCCCCAAGGGACAGGGGTCACCGGGGAGCTGTTTTTT
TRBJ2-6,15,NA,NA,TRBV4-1,CASSRDSSGANVLTF,TGCGCCAGCAGTCGCGATTCCTCTGGGGCCAACGTCCTGACTTTC
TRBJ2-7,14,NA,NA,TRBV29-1,CSVEGATPGQEQYF,TGCAGCGTTGAGGGCGCCACCCCAGGGCAGGAGCAGTACTTC
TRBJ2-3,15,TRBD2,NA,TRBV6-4,CASSDSGGATDTQYF,TGTGCCAGCAGTGACTCCGGGGGGGCCACAGATACGCAGTATTTT
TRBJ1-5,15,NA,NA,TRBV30,CAWTRPDSRNQPQHF,TGTGCCTGGACTCGCCCGGACAGCCGCAATCAGCCCCAGCATTTT
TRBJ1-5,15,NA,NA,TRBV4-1,CASSQGSGLGGPQHF,TGCGCCAGCAGCCAAGGTTCGGGGTTAGGAGGGCCCCAGCATTTT
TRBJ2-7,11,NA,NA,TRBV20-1,CSARQGYEQYF,TGCAGTGCTAGACAGGGGTACGAGCAGTACTTC
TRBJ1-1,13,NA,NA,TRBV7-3,CASRGGPGTEAFF,TGTGCCAGCAGGGGGGGGCCCGGGACTGAAGCTTTCTTT
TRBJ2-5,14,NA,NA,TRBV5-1,CASSLAVSGETQYF,TGCGCCAGCAGCTTGGCCGTTAGCGGAGAGACCCAGTACTTC
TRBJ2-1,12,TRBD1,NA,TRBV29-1,CSDQGAGNEQFF,TGCAGCGATCAGGGGGCTGGCAATGAGCAGTTCTTC
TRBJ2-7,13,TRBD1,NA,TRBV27,CASRTGAVNEQYF,TGTGCCAGCAGAACAGGGGCGGTCAACGAGCAGTACTTC
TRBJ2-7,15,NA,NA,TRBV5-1,CASSSSELTTYEQYF,TGTGCCAGCAGCTCGAGTGAGCTAACGACCTACGAGCAGTACTTC
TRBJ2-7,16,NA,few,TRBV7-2,CASSLYDPGGGYEQYF,TGTGCCAGCAGCTTATACGATCCTGGGGGAGGCTACGAGCAGTACTTC
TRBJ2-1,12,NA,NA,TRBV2,CASSLAGNEQFF,TGTGCCAGCTCTCTCGCCGGGAATGAGCAGTTCTTC
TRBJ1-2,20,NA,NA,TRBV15,CATSSYKSGRGDRTNYGYTF,TGTGCCACCAGCAGCTACAAATCGGGCAGGGGCGACCGTACTAACTATGGCTACACCTTC
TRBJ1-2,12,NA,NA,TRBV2,CLTGGGGSGYTF,TGTTTGACAGGAGGTGGGGGTAGCGGCTACACCTTC